Below are 14 T cell receptor beta chains sequenced from a single sample in a study of T cell repertoires in cytomegalovirus infection. TCRdb re-derived calls from the reads in MiXCR, one entry per CDR3 protein. The repertoire holds about 530,000 distinct CDR3 sequences, with 26% as singletons. The sequencing input was PBMCs. These receptors all come from a human donor in good health (CMV status not recorded). Some clones in this sample may be carry-over from other donors' samples.

This clonotype was seen just once. Since a much larger clone is just one base distant, this may be a read error. This chain links TRBV7-2 with TRBJ2-1, with unresolved D. This CDR3 is built from 15 residues. Germline loops: CDR1 SGHTA, CDR2 FQGNSA. The CDR3 coding sequence is TGTGCCAGCAGAAAAGACCCTAATTCCTACAATGAGCAGCTCTTC. It encodes CASRKDPNSYNEQLF.

The genes are TRBV11-2 and TRBJ2-5; 11 nucleotides match TRBD2. The CDR3 runs 18 residues. V gave up 2 bases and J gave up 4 bases; unmatched junction bases: 12. Germline values: CDR1 SGHAT, CDR2 FQNNGV. CDR3: CASSLHNAASGRRETQYF. CDR3 DNA: TGTGCCAGCAGCTTACACAATGCGGCTAGCGGGAGGAGAGAGACCCAGTACTTC.

This sequence joins TRBV7-2 and TRBJ1-6, with 7 bases matching TRBD1. V shed 5 bases and J 7 bases; nucleotides not matched to a gene: 20. Germline values: CDR1 SGHTA, CDR2 FQGNSA. The CDR3 loop spans 19 amino acids. The CDR3 DNA follows: TGTGCCAGCAGCCCAGAGGGAGAGGGGGCCGCCCCCAGCAATTCACCCCTCCACTTT. Amino acids: CASSPEGEGAAPSNSPLHF.

The V call is TRBV7-2, the J call TRBJ2-4; tentatively, D is TRBD2 (6 bases). V lost 5 bases, J lost 7 bases, and 15 bases lay in between. CDR3 size: 14 residues. Per germline, CDR1 SGHTA and CDR2 FQGNSA. The CDR3 DNA reads as TGTGCCAGCAGCCCCATTGGGGGGTCTAACATTCAGTACTTC. Protein: CASSPIGGSNIQYF.

This chain links TRBV12-3 or TRBV12-4 with TRBJ1-1; possibly TRBD1 for D (6 bases). V gave up 6 bases and J gave up 2 bases, with 16 bases separating them. The CDR3 extends over 15 amino acids. The chain's CDR3 is CASRGRGIVNTEAFF. In DNA, the CDR3 is TGTGCCAGCAGGGGAAGGGGGATTGTTAACACTGAAGCTTTCTTT.

This clonotype was seen many times. The CDR3 DNA sequence: TGTGCCAGCAGCGCCCCGGGACAGAGTCTCGCCTCCTACAATGAGCAGTTCTTC. Residues: CASSAPGQSLASYNEQFF. The V and J genes are TRBV7-2 and TRBJ2-1; 7 positions agree with TRBD1. The CDR3 totals 18 residues. Germline V gives CDR1 SGHTA, CDR2 FQGNSA. Trimming removed 5 bases from V and 0 bases from J; junction bases left unmatched: 13.

This clonotype was counted only a few times. The rearrangement uses TRBV28 and TRBJ2-5, with a tentative D call TRBD2 (6 bases). Trimming shortened V by 3 bases and J by 8 bases, and 19 bases separated the two germline ends. CDR1 and CDR2 from the germline V gene are MDHEN and SYDVKM. This CDR3 has 15 amino acids. The CDR3 DNA follows: TGTGCCAGCAGTTTCCCCGGGACTTTCTGGCCAACCCAGTACTTC. Translating gives CASSFPGTFWPTQYF.

In DNA form, the CDR3 reads TGTGCCAGCAGTTTGCGACGGACCCCCCGAGGGTTCGGCTACACCTTC. This translates into CASSLRRTPRGFGYTF. The rearrangement links TRBV27 to TRBJ1-2, with D unclear. The germline V gene encodes CDR1 MNHEY and CDR2 SMNVEV (reference sequence). The V end lost 3 bases, the J end lost 8 bases, and 22 bases lay between the germline ends. CDR3 length equals 16 residues.

This clonotype occurred many times. This chain links TRBV7-4 with TRBJ2-7; D is uncertain. Germline-derived CDR1 and CDR2 are SGHVT and SQSDAQ. The germline V and J ends were trimmed by 0 bases and 4 bases, with 16 bases remaining between them. The CDR3 consists of 16 residues. The CDR3 nucleotides read TGTGCCAGCAGCTTAGCTAAGTGGGCACCCCAGTACGAGCAGTACGTC. Its translation: CASSLAKWAPQYEQYV.

This clonotype was found a few times. This chain joins TRBV27 and TRBJ2-1; 10 bases line up with TRBD2. V dropped 6 bases and J dropped 8; count of bases not matched to a gene: 10. Per germline, CDR1 MNHEY and CDR2 SMNVEV (reference sequence). The CDR3 runs 15 residues. Here the CDR3 reads CASSLLLAGLHEQFF. CDR3 nucleotides: TGTGCCAGCAGCCTCCTACTAGCGGGACTACATGAGCAGTTCTTC.

The sample holds a few counts of this clonotype. V gene TRBV14 combines with J gene TRBJ2-5, with D maybe TRBD2 (6 bases). This CDR3 has 15 residues. V lost 5 bases and J 2 bases, leaving 15 bases between the germline ends. CDR1 and CDR2 (germline): SGHDN, FVKESK. CDR3 in DNA: TGTGCCAGCAGCGGCCGGTCTAGCGTACAAGAGACCCAGTACTTC. This sequence encodes CASSGRSSVQETQYF.

There are a few counts of this clonotype. The chain links TRBV19 to TRBJ1-1, with TRBD1 as a possible D gene (5 bases). Germline loops: CDR1 LNHDA, CDR2 SQIVND (reference sequence). The CDR3 has 12 residues. V was clipped by 7 bases and J by 5 bases, with 11 bases between them. The CDR3 loop reads CASNLGGTEAFF. The CDR3 DNA follows: TGTGCCAGTAATCTGGGGGGTACTGAAGCTTTCTTT.

This clonotype was detected a few times. This chain connects TRBV7-6 to TRBJ1-4; TRBD1 might be the D (5 bases). CDR3 length: 18 amino acids. CDR1 and CDR2 from the germline V gene are SGHVS and FNYEAQ. V gave up 5 bases and J gave up 7 bases, with 26 bases separating them. The chain's CDR3 is CASSATLARRVSSEKLFF. In DNA, the CDR3 is TGTGCCAGCAGCGCCACCTTAGCCCGCAGGGTTTCGAGTGAAAAACTGTTTTTT.

This chain connects TRBV19 to TRBJ2-3, with 13 bases that match TRBD2. Trimming removed 7 bases from V and 6 bases from J; junction bases left unmatched: 7. Germline V gene data show CDR1 as LNHDA and CDR2 as SQIVND (reference sequence). The CDR3 spans 15 residues. The CDR3 coding sequence is TGTGCCAGTACCCGGACTAGCGGGAGACTGGATACGCAGTATTTT. Protein product: CASTRTSGRLDTQYF.